This T cell receptor (beta chain) was sequenced in a study of control samples from healthy donors and cancer patients. Produced via immunoSEQ multiplex PCR; TCRdb's table is partial and in-frame only. The profile shows about 52,000 clones, 85% to 95% of them singletons. The germline V gene encodes CDR1 GTSNPN and CDR2 SVGIG (reference sequence). V shed 2 bases and J shed 1 base, with 6 bases lying between them. This CDR3 has 12 amino acids. Sequenced: blood. The TCR was taken from a man younger than 40 in good health. The chain uses TRBV30 and TRBJ2-7; D unclear. The chain's CDR3 is CAWSPQSYEQYF. The CDR3 DNA is TGTGCCTGGAGTCCTCAGTCCTACGAGCAGTACTTC. Looking up the rest from reference TRBV30 and TRBJ2-7 gives the full variable domain: SQTIHQWPATLVQPVGSPLSLECTVEGTSNPNLYWYRQAAGRGLQLLFYSVGIGQISSEVPQNLSASRPQDRQFILSSKKLLLSDSGFYLCAWSPQSYEQYFGPGTRLTVT.